A single sample is the source of the 19 T cell receptor beta chains below, sequenced in a study of T cells in Graves' hyperthyroidism and ophthalmopathy. Researchers took RNA transcripts and amplified the TCR beta CDR3 regions from them. In the first-round RT-PCR of the TCR CDR3, the HTBI primer set was used. From the multiplex PCR reads, TCRdb called clonotypes with MiXCR, one entry per CDR3 protein. The table lists roughly 500,000 distinct CDR3 sequences, roughly 45% of them singletons, with about two fifths in the top ten. The sequencing sample was made of peripheral blood or thyroid tissue (not recorded which). These receptor sequences come from an adult woman with Graves' disease, either hyperthyroidism or ophthalmopathy (not recorded which).

The rearrangement joins TRBV10-3 to TRBJ1-1; the match to TRBD1 covers 10 bases. CDR3 length equals 14 residues. Unmatched junction bases numbered 3, after V lost 4 bases and J lost 4 bases. The germline CDR1 and CDR2 sequences are ENHRY and SYGVKD. CDR3 DNA sequence: TGTGCCATCAGTGGCCGGACAGGGGGCACTGAAGCTTTCTTT. Its protein product is CAISGRTGGTEAFF.

This clonotype was seen just once. This chain links TRBV9 with TRBJ1-3; D call uncertain. The CDR3 contains 16 residues. CDR1 is SGDLS and CDR2 is YYNGEE in the germline V gene. V was shortened by 0 bases and J by 4 bases, with 14 bases between the two germline ends. As DNA, the CDR3 is TGTGCCAGCAGCGTAGACGGGAGGGTGGCCGGAAACACCATATATTTT. Translation: CASSVDGRVAGNTIYF.

This clonotype was observed a handful of times. The gene calls are TRBV6-6 and TRBJ1-5; D is ambiguous. Trimming removed 1 base from V and 4 bases from J, with 8 bases in between. CDR3 length equals 14 residues. Germline assignment: CDR1 MNHNY and CDR2 SVGAGI (reference sequence). This CDR3 is CASSYYGFNQPQHF. The DNA for the CDR3 is TGTGCCAGCAGTTACTACGGGTTTAATCAGCCCCAGCATTTT.

There are a few counts of this clonotype. This chain uses TRBV5-1 with TRBJ1-3; D gene ambiguous. With 6 bases removed from V and 0 bases from J, the gap between germline ends came to 7 bases. The CDR3 is made up of 13 amino acids. Germline CDR1 reads SGHRS; CDR2 reads YFSETQ. The CDR3 loop is CASMDVSGNTIYF. CDR3 bases: TGCGCCAGCATGGACGTCTCTGGAAACACCATATATTTT.

This chain links TRBV5-4 with TRBJ2-3, with D possibly being TRBD1 or TRBD2 (7 bases each). V dropped 4 bases and J dropped 3 bases, with 18 bases sitting between them. Germline V gene data show CDR1 as SGHNT and CDR2 as YYREEE (reference sequence). This CDR3 contains 16 residues. The CDR3 protein is CASSRQGGSGTDTQYF. Written as DNA, the CDR3 is TGTGCCAGCAGCCGACAGGGCGGGAGTGGTACAGATACGCAGTATTTT.

The V and J genes are TRBV15 and TRBJ2-3; D is unresolved. Germline CDR1 reads LNHNV; CDR2 reads YYDKDF (reference sequence). V lost 1 base and J lost 5, with 4 bases in between. CDR3 length: 12 amino acids. The CDR3 spells CATSRVGDTQYF. The CDR3 DNA reads as TGTGCCACCAGCAGAGTGGGAGATACGCAGTATTTT. The whole variable domain, remainder taken from reference TRBV15 and TRBJ2-3, is DAMVIQNPRYQVTQFGKPVTLSCSQTLNHNVMYWYQQKSSQAPKLLFHYYDKDFNNEADTPDNFQSRRPNTSFCFLDIRSPGLGDTAMYLCATSRVGDTQYFGPGTRLTVL.

V gene TRBV29-1 combines with J gene TRBJ2-5, with D perhaps matching TRBD1 or TRBD2 (5 bases each). Germline V lookup: CDR1 SQVTM, CDR2 ANQGSEA. The CDR3 runs to 13 residues. V lost 5 bases and J lost 8, with 18 bases in between. The CDR3 nucleotides are TGCAGCGTTCTACCCGTCAGGGAGAGAACCCAGTACTTC. It translates to CSVLPVRERTQYF.

This sequence joins TRBV12-3 or TRBV12-4 and TRBJ2-5, with a weak D call TRBD1 (6 bases). V lost 5 bases to trimming and J lost 7 bases, with 20 bases between them. The CDR3 contains 15 residues. CDR3 bases: TGTGCCAGCAGTCACCGGGACATCGTGATCGGGACCCAGTACTTC. Translating it yields CASSHRDIVIGTQYF.

At least ten counts were recorded for this clonotype. The chain is built from TRBV29-1 and TRBJ1-2, with 7 bases fitting TRBD1. Losses at the gene ends were 3 bases for V and 8 bases for J; bases not matched to a gene: 9. The CDR3 has 13 residues. The germline gives CDR1 SQVTM, CDR2 ANQGSEA. CDR3 sequence: CSVDMGQTGGYTF. The CDR3 DNA reads as TGCAGCGTTGATATGGGGCAGACAGGGGGCTACACCTTC.

This clonotype was recorded a few times. This chain joins TRBV29-1 and TRBJ1-2; 10 bases map to TRBD1. Germline assignment: CDR1 SQVTM and CDR2 ANQGSEA. J gave up 6 bases and V 1 base, and 8 bases lay outside the gene matches. The CDR3 consists of 15 residues. This CDR3 is CSVEGSGTGVDGYTF. DNA for the CDR3: TGCAGCGTTGAAGGATCGGGGACAGGGGTGGATGGCTACACCTTC.

This clonotype was seen more than once but under ten times. Being one base from a much bigger clone, this may be a read error. The chain joins TRBV29-1 to TRBJ1-2; TRBD1 might be the D (5 bases). The CDR3 consists of 12 residues. Germline CDR1 SQVTM, CDR2 ANQGSEA. The CDR3 DNA follows: TGCAGCGTTGAAGGGGGCAACTCTGGCTACACCTTC. This encodes CSVEGGNSGYTF.

This chain links TRBV7-9 with TRBJ2-5; perhaps TRBD2 as D (5 bases). Germline CDR1 SEHNR, CDR2 FQNEAQ (reference sequence). The CDR3 runs to 15 residues. The V and J ends lost 0 bases and 1 base respectively, with 9 bases between them. The CDR3 nucleotides are TGTGCCAGCAGCTTAGCGGGAGTAGTCCAAGAGACCCAGTACTTC. Protein sequence: CASSLAGVVQETQYF.

The sample holds many counts of this clonotype. The J gene is TRBJ1-2, the V gene TRBV12-3 or TRBV12-4; 10 nucleotides agree with TRBD1. The CDR3 loop spans 15 amino acids. Trimming cost V 2 bases and J 6 bases; bases outside gene matches: 6. The CDR3: CASSLSGQGLDGYTF. Written as DNA, the CDR3 is TGTGCCAGCAGTTTATCGGGACAGGGGTTGGATGGCTACACCTTC.

This rearrangement joins TRBV10-3 to TRBJ2-7; tentatively, D is TRBD2 (6 bases). CDR1 is ENHRY, CDR2 SYGVKD, per germline. The V and J ends lost 4 bases and 5 bases respectively, with 15 bases between them. The CDR3 consists of 14 residues. In nucleotides, the CDR3 is TGTGCCATCAGTGCGGTCGGAGGGCCAGACGAGCAGTACTTC. Its protein is CAISAVGGPDEQYF.

This clonotype has at least ten counts. The J gene is TRBJ2-7, the V gene TRBV20-1; 8 bases agree with TRBD2. Germline CDR1 and CDR2: DFQATT and SNEGSKA (reference sequence). The CDR3 length is 14 residues. V dropped 1 base and J dropped 4; count of bases not matched to a gene: 6. CDR3 sequence: CSARVREGLYEQYF. CDR3 sequence (DNA): TGCAGTGCTAGAGTCCGGGAGGGCCTTTACGAGCAGTACTTC.

In its sample, this clonotype was seen many times. This sequence joins TRBV6-5 and TRBJ2-7; D might be TRBD1 (5 bases). The CDR3 is 12 amino acids. The germline V gene has CDR1 MNHEY and CDR2 SVGAGI. Trimming pared 5 bases from V and 3 bases from J, leaving 8 bases between. The CDR3 DNA follows: TGTGCCAGCAGTAAGACAGTCTACGAGCAGTACTTC. Protein product: CASSKTVYEQYF.

J is TRBJ1-5 and V is TRBV12-3 or TRBV12-4; no definite D call. This CDR3 contains 15 residues. Trimming stripped 3 bases from V and 10 bases from J, with 19 bases between. The DNA of the CDR3 is TGTGCCAGCAGTTTCAGTTCCGGAAGGGAAGGACCCCAGCATTTT. As protein: CASSFSSGREGPQHF.

This clonotype was counted at least ten times. The rearrangement links TRBV7-3 to TRBJ1-1; TRBD1 might be the D (5 bases). CDR3 length: 14 amino acids. Germline CDR1 reads SGHTA; CDR2 reads FQGTGA. Trimming stripped 2 bases from V and 1 base from J, with 8 bases between. CDR3: CASSLRDGNTEAFF. As DNA, the CDR3 is TGTGCCAGCAGCTTACGGGACGGGAACACTGAAGCTTTCTTT.

V is TRBV7-9 and J is TRBJ2-5; D could derive from TRBD1 or TRBD2 (5 bases each). Per germline, CDR1 SEHNR and CDR2 FQNEAQ (reference sequence). Trimming removed 5 bases from V and 7 bases from J, with 20 bases in between. CDR3 length: 15 residues. CDR3 sequence reads: CASSMSRDPRGTQYF. The CDR3 region has the DNA TGTGCCAGCAGCATGTCCCGGGACCCCAGAGGGACCCAGTACTTC.